The clone carrying this T cell receptor (beta chain) was counted only a few times. The data belong to a study of blood T cell repertoires in COVID-19. As for the study in general: Specimens from acute and convalescent COVID-19 originated in the United States, Italy and Spain.

Assay: immunoSEQ multiplex PCR; the TCRdb copy retains only in-frame clones and omits some. Among about 120,000 clones, over 80% were seen once, and the ten largest hold about 0.8%. Looked up from germline, CDR1 is KGHSH and CDR2 is LQKENI. The CDR3 runs to 14 residues. Trimming cost V 6 bases and J 1 base; bases outside gene matches: 5. The chain couples TRBV18 to TRBJ1-1, with 7 bases fitting TRBD1. This TCR derives from a woman aged 70-85 years with acute or convalescent COVID-19. Input material: peripheral blood. CDR3 region: CASSLGTENTEAFF. CDR3 bases: TGTGCCAGCTCTCTCGGGACAGAGAACACTGAAGCTTTCTTT.